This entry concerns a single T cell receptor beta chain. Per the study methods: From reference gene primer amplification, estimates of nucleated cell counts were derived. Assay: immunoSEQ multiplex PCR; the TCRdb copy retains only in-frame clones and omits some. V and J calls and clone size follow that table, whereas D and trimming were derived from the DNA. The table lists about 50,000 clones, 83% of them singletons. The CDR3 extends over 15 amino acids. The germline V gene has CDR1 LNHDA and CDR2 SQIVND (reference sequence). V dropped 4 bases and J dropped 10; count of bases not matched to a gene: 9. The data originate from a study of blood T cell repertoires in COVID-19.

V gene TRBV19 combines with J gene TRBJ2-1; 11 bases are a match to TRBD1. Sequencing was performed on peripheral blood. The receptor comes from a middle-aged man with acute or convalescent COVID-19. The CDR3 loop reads CASSTPGQGGREQFF. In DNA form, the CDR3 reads TGTGCCAGTAGTACACCGGGACAGGGGGGTCGCGAGCAGTTCTTC.